This T cell receptor beta chain comes out of a study of response to subunit inactivated influenza vaccine (dated by TCRdb to between 2017 and 2018). Regarding the research as a whole: The study used deep quantitative T cell receptor repertoire profiling to track responses to a trivalent subunit inactivated influenza vaccine. The research as a whole found: The authors proposed that each seasonal influenza vaccination may bring in only a limited number of new T cells.

The library relied on RT-PCR. Sequencing relied on an Illumina HiSeq 2500. Starting from the raw public reads, TCRdb applied fastp trimming at Q25, assembled clones with MiXCR and retained in-frame beta chains. Every distinct CDR3 protein forms one entry, paired with its most common genes and DNA. For this sample the table gives approximately 290,000 distinct CDR3 sequences, of which around 20% were detected only once. Of the sample, approximately 10% is held by the ten largest clones. This clonotype occurred a few times. Its antigen is currently not known. The record has no base qualities; no much larger clone is one base away. From the cysteine through the phenylalanine, the CDR3 covers 13 amino acids. The sequence is cut down to CDR3 DNA, 39 bases in frame from base 1. CDR1 is given as DFQATT and CDR2 as SNEGSKA, both from the germline V gene (reference sequence). Trimming removed 5 bases from V and 0 bases from J; the gene matches leave 3 bases unexplained.

The clonotype was recovered from a man aged 50 to 69 who received an inactivated influenza vaccine. Donor details come from another sample of the same person, matched by shared clones. The source was PBMCs from blood, collected approximately 22 months after vaccination. In this chain, TRBV20-1 is recombined with TRBJ1-2; the junction holds 7 bases that match TRBD1. The CDR3 protein is CSASDRTNYGYTF. The DNA sequence follows: TGCAGTGCTTCGGACAGGACTAACTATGGCTACACCTTC.